One sample yielded the 25 T cell receptor beta chains listed below, sequenced in a study of blood T cell repertoires in COVID-19. Profiled with immunoSEQ multiplex PCR; TCRdb holds only in-frame clones, not every one. The table lists some 320,000 clones, about 87% of them singletons. The sequencing sample was made of PBMCs or T cells enriched from blood (not recorded which). The receptors derive from a woman between 25 and 40 years old who had recovered from COVID-19.

The rearrangement links TRBV10-3 to TRBJ1-1, with D possibly TRBD1 on 6 matching bases. Germline V lookup: CDR1 ENHRY, CDR2 SYGVKD. This CDR3 contains 16 residues. V lost 0 bases, J lost 0 bases, and 11 bases lay in between. The CDR3 sequence is CAISESPRQVNTEAFF. CDR3 coding DNA: TGTGCCATCAGTGAGTCCCCCCGACAGGTGAACACTGAAGCTTTCTTT.

The chain has TRBV3-1 (or the pseudogene TRBV3-2) and TRBJ2-5, with 8 bases fitting TRBD2. Germline lookup yields CDR1 LGHDT and CDR2 YNNKEL (reference sequence). The CDR3 totals 16 residues. With 2 bases clipped from V and 5 bases from J, the junction kept 10 bases outside the gene matches. The CDR3 nucleotides are TGTGCCAGCAGCCAACCTTTTAGCGGGGAACAGGAGACCCAGTACTTC. Translated: CASSQPFSGEQETQYF.

The chain employs TRBV5-1 and TRBJ1-1; D might be TRBD1 (5 bases). With 7 bases removed from V and 2 bases from J, the gap between germline ends came to 12 bases. This CDR3 has 13 residues. The germline V gene has CDR1 SGHRS and CDR2 YFSETQ. The CDR3 coding sequence is TGCGCCAGCGCCAGGGAGGCTAACACTGAAGCTTTCTTT. Translated: CASAREANTEAFF.

In its sample, this clone was seen once. The rearrangement links TRBV7-6 to TRBJ1-2, with D possibly TRBD1 on 6 matching bases. The germline V gene encodes CDR1 SGHVS and CDR2 FNYEAQ. CDR3 length: 15 residues. V was shortened by 1 base and J by 0 bases, with 9 bases between the two germline ends. Here the CDR3 DNA reads TGTGCCAGCAGCTTAGGGACAGCTCCTAACTATGGCTACACCTTC. This encodes CASSLGTAPNYGYTF.

The rearrangement links TRBV18 to TRBJ1-2, with D perhaps TRBD1 (6 bases). Germline V gene data show CDR1 as KGHSH and CDR2 as LQKENI. Trimming removed 6 bases at V and 7 bases at J, with 15 bases between. This CDR3 has 13 amino acids. CDR3 residues: CASSIGGARGYTF. CDR3 bases: TGTGCCAGCTCCATTGGGGGGGCGCGTGGCTACACCTTC.

The chain links TRBV2 to TRBJ1-1; D unresolved. Trimming removed 4 bases at V and 0 bases at J, with 9 bases between. Germline V gene lookup returns CDR1 SNHLY and CDR2 FYNNEI. The CDR3 sequence is 14 residues long. The CDR3: CASSVADMNTEAFF. The CDR3 coding sequence is TGTGCCAGCAGTGTTGCAGACATGAACACTGAAGCTTTCTTT.

The J gene is TRBJ1-4, the V gene TRBV7-2, with D uncertain. There are 16 residues in the CDR3. Per the germline V gene, CDR1 is SGHTA and CDR2 is FQGNSA. Between the trimmed V and J ends, which lost 5 bases and 0 bases, there was a span of 13 bases. The CDR3 DNA sequence: TGTGCCAGCAGCCGCAGGCTCGCCACAACTAATGAAAAACTGTTTTTT. It is translated as CASSRRLATTNEKLFF.

The chain has TRBV11-2 and TRBJ2-1; 8 positions agree with TRBD2. The germline V gene has CDR1 SGHAT and CDR2 FQNNGV. V lost 4 bases, J lost 6 bases, and 5 bases stayed unmatched. The CDR3 is 14 residues long. Here the CDR3 DNA reads TGTGCCAGCAGCTCCGTCGGGGGGGCCAATGAGCAGTTCTTC. It codes for CASSSVGGANEQFF.

Turning to this clone: A junction end diverges from the germline sequence, so it may reflect a read error. This sequence joins TRBV2 and TRBJ1-2; D is unresolved. The CDR3 is 12 residues long. Germline values: CDR1 SNHLY, CDR2 FYNNEI. The CDR3 here is CASSEALQADIF. CDR3 bases: TGTGCCAGCAGTGAAGCTCTTCAGGCCGATATCTTC.

This clone was seen more than once but under ten times. This chain links TRBV15 with TRBJ1-4; 8 bases line up with TRBD1. This CDR3 contains 16 residues. V lost 3 bases to trimming and J lost 7 bases; unmatched junction nucleotides: 10. Germline CDR1 and CDR2: LNHNV and YYDKDF (reference sequence). CDR3 loop: CATSSPADREGEKLFF. DNA for the CDR3: TGTGCCACCAGCAGTCCCGCGGACAGGGAAGGTGAAAAACTGTTTTTT.

This chain connects TRBV5-1 to TRBJ2-2; tentative D call: TRBD2 (5 bases). V was cut by 0 bases and J by 0 bases, with 6 bases left in between. Germline-derived CDR1 and CDR2 are SGHRS and YFSETQ. The CDR3 runs to 15 residues. CDR3 region: CASSLGRSNTGELFF. DNA of the CDR3: TGCGCCAGCAGCTTGGGGAGGTCGAACACCGGGGAGCTGTTTTTT. Looking up the rest from reference TRBV5-1 and TRBJ2-2 gives the full variable domain: KAGVTQTPRYLIKTRGQQVTLSCSPISGHRSVSWYQQTPGQGLQFLFEYFSETQRNKGNFPGRFSGRQFSNSRSEMNVSTLELGDSALYLCASSLGRSNTGELFFGEGSRLTVL.

The rearrangement joins TRBV7-8 to TRBJ1-1, with TRBD1 as a possible D gene (6 bases). The V end lost 1 base, the J end lost 6 bases, and 9 bases lay between the germline ends. CDR3 length: 13 amino acids. Germline CDR1 is SGHVS and CDR2 is FQNEAQ. This chain's CDR3 is CASSLDRVSEAFF. The CDR3 coding sequence is TGTGCCAGCAGCTTAGACAGGGTCTCTGAAGCTTTCTTT.

The chain carries TRBV5-1 and TRBJ2-3, with 8 bases lining up with TRBD2. This CDR3 contains 16 residues. With 0 bases clipped from V and 6 bases from J, the junction kept 9 bases outside the gene matches. CDR1 is SGHRS, CDR2 YFSETQ, per germline. The CDR3, as DNA: TGCGCCAGCAGCTTGGCGTTAGCGGGGCTTGTGGATACGCAGTATTTT. Its translation is CASSLALAGLVDTQYF.

The gene calls are TRBV4-1 and TRBJ2-1, with 8 bases identical to TRBD1. There are 16 residues in the CDR3. Germline V gene sequence: CDR1 MGHRA, CDR2 YSYEKL. V lost 4 bases and J lost 1; bases outside the gene matches: 6. CDR3 region: CASSRGDRGSYNEQFF. CDR3 DNA sequence: TGCGCCAGCAGCCGAGGAGACAGGGGATCCTACAATGAGCAGTTCTTC.

This clone showed up just once. The genes are TRBV6-5 and TRBJ1-6; no definite D call. CDR1 MNHEY and CDR2 SVGAGI come from the germline V gene. CDR3 size: 14 residues. Trimming shortened V by 4 bases and J by 0 bases, and 4 bases separated the two germline ends. The CDR3 nucleotides are TGTGCCAGCAGTTCCCGCTCCTATAATTCACCCCTCCACTTT. Amino acids: CASSSRSYNSPLHF.

This clone is a singleton in its sample. The rearrangement joins TRBV21-1 to TRBJ2-2; the table's D call, TRBD2, has no DNA check behind it. TRBV21-1 is a recognized pseudogene. The CDR3 covers 16 residues. The CDR3 loop is CASKGTSGGRTGELFF. The DNA of the CDR3 is TGTGCCAGCAAAGGGACTAGCGGGGGAAGAACCGGGGAGCTGTTTTTT.

The gene calls are TRBV29-1 and TRBJ1-1, with 7 bases aligning to TRBD1. V lost 3 bases and J lost 5; bases outside the gene matches: 9. Germline CDR1 and CDR2: SQVTM and ANQGSEA. The CDR3 covers 14 residues. The CDR3 DNA sequence: TGCAGCGTTGAGCTAGTGACAGGGCGGACTGAAGCTTTCTTT. Protein product: CSVELVTGRTEAFF.

This clone was found a few times. This rearrangement joins TRBV5-1 to TRBJ2-1; TRBD1 aligns across 9 bases. This CDR3 has 16 residues. In germline, CDR1 is SGHRS, CDR2 YFSETQ. Trimming removed 4 bases from V and 7 bases from J; junction bases left unmatched: 12. DNA for the CDR3: TGCGCCAGCAGCACCTTGGGACAGGGAAATCTAAATGAGCAGTTCTTC. Protein product: CASSTLGQGNLNEQFF.

The chain recombines TRBV6-5 with TRBJ1-4, with 7 positions matching TRBD1. The length of the CDR3 is 14 residues. Trimming took 7 bases from V and 10 from J; bases not matched to a gene: 12. Germline V gene lookup returns CDR1 MNHEY and CDR2 SVGAGI. CDR3 loop: CASTRDSQRGKLFF. The CDR3 bases are TGTGCCAGCACCCGGGACAGCCAGAGAGGAAAACTGTTTTTT.

This clone showed up just once. V is TRBV6-2 or TRBV6-3 and J is TRBJ2-2; 9 nucleotides match TRBD1. CDR1 is MNHEY and CDR2 is SVGEGT in the germline V gene. After removal of 6 bases from V and 7 bases from J, the junction contained 15 bases not matched to a gene. This CDR3 is built from 17 residues. The CDR3 DNA is TGTGCCAGCAGCGGACATCCCCGGGACAGGGTATTCGGGGAGCTGTTTTTT. Amino acid sequence: CASSGHPRDRVFGELFF.

The J gene is TRBJ1-1, the V gene TRBV2, with TRBD1 as a possible D gene (5 bases). The CDR3 consists of 15 residues. Trimming removed 4 bases from V and 5 bases from J, with 17 bases in between. CDR1 is SNHLY and CDR2 is FYNNEI in the germline V gene. This CDR3 reads CASSGFAGRGTEAFF. The CDR3 DNA reads TGTGCCAGCAGTGGGTTCGCAGGGCGGGGGACTGAAGCTTTCTTT. The complete variable domain, with remaining parts taken from reference TRBV2 and TRBJ1-1, reads EPEVTQTPSHQVTQMGQEVILRCVPISNHLYFYWYRQILGQKVEFLVSFYNNEISEKSEIFDDQFSVERPDGSNFTLKIRSTKLEDSAMYFCASSGFAGRGTEAFFGQGTRLTVV.

The chain employs TRBV7-2 and TRBJ1-5, with D possibly TRBD1 on 5 matching bases. There are 13 residues in the CDR3. CDR1 is SGHTA, CDR2 FQGNSA, per germline. The V gene lost 7 bases and the J gene lost 7 bases, with 14 bases spanning the gap. The DNA for the CDR3 is TGTGCCAGCAAACTCTGGGGGGGGCAGCCCCAGCATTTT. It translates to CASKLWGGQPQHF.

The gene calls are TRBV7-2 and TRBJ2-7; D not certain. Between the trimmed V and J ends, which lost 5 bases and 0 bases, there was a span of 11 bases. CDR3 size: 14 residues. Germline loops: CDR1 SGHTA, CDR2 FQGNSA. The CDR3 nucleotides are TGTGCCAGCAGCCCGGAGTGGAGCTCCTACGAGCAGTACTTC. Translating gives CASSPEWSSYEQYF.

This chain joins TRBV11-2 and TRBJ2-7, with 8 bases matching TRBD1. The CDR3 has 15 amino acids. Trimming took 1 base from V and 2 from J; bases not matched to a gene: 4. Germline CDR1 and CDR2: SGHAT and FQNNGV. The CDR3 loop is CASSLGTGLPYEQYF. In DNA form, the CDR3 reads TGTGCCAGCAGCTTAGGGACAGGGCTTCCCTACGAGCAGTACTTC.

The genes are TRBV7-9 and TRBJ1-4; TRBD1 is a possible D gene (6 bases). Germline V gene sequence: CDR1 SEHNR, CDR2 FQNEAQ (reference sequence). CDR3 size: 14 residues. Trimming removed 5 bases from V and 8 bases from J, with 15 bases in between. Written as DNA, the CDR3 is TGTGCCAGCAGCAACAGGGCCGCTAGCGAAAAACTGTTTTTT. This encodes CASSNRAASEKLFF.